The rows below give T cell receptor beta chains drawn from one sample of a study of OX40 agonist ivuxolimab in advanced cancers. TCRdb's copy holds only in-frame clones and misses some; the assay was immunoSEQ multiplex PCR. The profile shows under 90,000 clones, around 86% of them singletons. Material: CD4+ or CD8+ T cells sorted from blood, obtained in a trial of the OX40 agonist ivuxolimab. These receptors were taken from an adult with an advanced solid tumor such as melanoma, head and neck, liver or kidney cancer. CDR3s include the opening cysteine and the closing phenylalanine or tryptophan.

V | CDR3
TRBV21-1 | CASSRSGTGNTIYF
TRBV18 | CASSQGQLKTYEQYF
TRBV6-1 | CASSDEWSGYGYTF
TRBV4-3 | CASSQGAAGGDTQYF
TRBV11-2 | CASSSWTGGETQYF
TRBV9 | CASSFKTGNTIYF
TRBV12-5 | CASGPTGHRNTEAFF
TRBV2 | CASTNRGGREETQYF
TRBV14 | CASSQSSGRGAFF
TRBV18 | CASSPGAGNQPQHF
TRBV14 | CASSGGLPGEKLFF
TRBV5-1 | CTSSDGTVNSPLHF
TRBV5-1 | CASSPGTDLYNEQFF
TRBV11-1 | CASSQMVTSGGSETQYF
TRBV5-1 | CASRHPSGSSYNEQFF
TRBV11-2 | CASSWSSGGSFTKDF
TRBV5-5 | CASSANGRSTEAFF
TRBV19 | CASSIVRPGRNYGYTF
TRBV30 | CAWSRSTDTQYF
TRBV6-6 | CASTHTGSSGANVLTF
TRBV18 | CASSPLRGREQFF
TRBV7-7 | CASSLGGRSSYEQYF
TRBV19 | CASRPSLGTSGSSLSYEQFF
TRBV5-8 | CASSAGQGGLSEQFF
TRBV9 | CASSVEGQGASGNTIYF
TRBV5-4 | CASSSGGPAGVIKTQYF
TRBV5-5 | CASSLGDLGTQYF
TRBV5-1 | CASSPGEIQETQYF
TRBV2 | CASRVQGTGELFF
TRBV5-1 | CASSLLGQGSEEQYF
TRBV4-1 | CASSQGWGLVGELFF
TRBV5-1 | CASSSDRGSVDTQYF
TRBV16 | CASSQSGVPTYEQYF
TRBV6-1 | CASSEDGGLAAPQYF
TRBV7-2 | CASSPSSASGSYEQYF
TRBV6-6 | CASKQVSSYEQYF
TRBV27 | CASSLVGRNQPQHF
TRBV15 | CATSRDRQGIRYF
TRBV5-1 | CASSLRTGEGAEQYF
TRBV7-3 | CASSLRGTAYNEQFF
TRBV27 | CASSYSGRNTEAFF
TRBV9 | CASSGGVRDTEAFF
TRBV11-3 | CASSLRTSGRGTDTQYF
TRBV30 | CAWSGQGKTQYF